The TCR beta chain under discussion was sequenced for a study of naive and memory T cell subsets. Study-level points and caveats: Potentially, T cell activation and differentiation skew this RNA-based measurement.

Turning to this clonotype: Its target is unknown.

An oligonucleotide containing a UMI was ligated to the 3' end of TCR cDNA. Adult healthy volunteers gave 2.5 ml peripheral blood for whole-blood RNA. V shed 5 bases, J shed 4 bases, and the junction held 5 bases outside the gene matches. CDR1 is SGHAT, CDR2 FQNNGV, per germline. There are 14 residues in the CDR3. Four PCR rounds used nested alpha and beta constant region primers plus the SP2 primer. TCRdb passed the 5' RACE reads through MiXCR, listing each CDR3 protein once. The sample records more than 45,000 distinct CDR3 sequences, roughly 6.7% being singletons. The TCR sequence derives from a male donor in good health. The chain joins TRBV11-2 to TRBJ2-5, with TRBD1 matching 9 bases. The CDR3 region is CASSAGTGRETQYF. The CDR3 DNA is TGTGCCAGCAGCGCCGGGACAGGGCGAGAGACCCAGTACTTC.